This T cell receptor (beta chain) comes out of a study of T cells in Graves' hyperthyroidism and ophthalmopathy. Study conclusions and caveats: The model's output predicted ophthalmopathy at a median of roughly 6 months prior to onset. Also found in blood were most expanded thyroid clonotypes above 0.001.

This clonotype occurred many times. Its antigen is currently unknown. Every diagnosis used clinical symptoms, serum thyroxine and TRAb, thyroid ultrasound and orbital computed tomography. PBMCs were sourced from roughly 9.3 ml fresh peripheral blood. Amplification targeted TCR beta CDR3 regions from RNA transcripts. HTBI primers drove first-round RT-PCR of the TCR CDR3. Via MiXCR, TCRdb re-called the multiplex PCR reads, giving one row per CDR3 protein. The sample contains some 350,000 distinct CDR3 sequences, approximately 25% of which appear only once. The TCR sequence derives from a man aged 45 to 65 with Graves' hyperthyroidism. Sample: blood.

CDR3 nucleotide sequence: TGTGCCAGCAGTTTATTGAGCCGGGCCAACGAGCAGTACTTC. This encodes CASSLLSRANEQYF. V and J are TRBV12-3 or TRBV12-4 and TRBJ2-7; D remains unclear. The CDR3 has 14 amino acids. Trimming cost V 2 bases and J 5 bases, with 13 bases left between them.